A single sample is the source of the 3 T cell receptor beta chains below, sequenced in a study of human T cells and chemical hapten exposure. TCRdb reanalysed the RACE reads using MiXCR and keeps one entry per CDR3 protein. Here the sample spans 120,000 to 150,000 distinct CDR3 sequences, approximately 12% being singletons. Stated time point: patch test 2, 6 weeks after DPC sensitization. This sample's treatment: therapeutic diphenylcyclopropenone sensitization with weekly scalp DPC. The specimen was whole blood, collected in connection with sensitization to the hapten diphenylcyclopropenone (DPC). Receptor source: a woman aged 50 to 65 with alopecia areata. Some clones in this sample may be carry-over from other donors' samples.

This clonotype was observed at least ten times. The chain uses TRBV19 and TRBJ2-1; TRBD1 agrees at 9 bases. This CDR3 has 15 residues. Germline trimming cut 4 bases from V and 7 bases from J; bases unmatched to any gene: 8. The germline gives CDR1 LNHDA, CDR2 SQIVND (reference sequence). CDR3 protein: CASSTRQGGRNEQFF. CDR3 coding DNA: TGTGCCAGTAGTACCCGACAGGGGGGGAGAAATGAGCAGTTCTTC.

This clonotype was detected many times. CDR3 nucleotides: TGTGCCTGGAGTCCACTGAGGGCCTCTGGAAACACCATATATTTT. Its translation: CAWSPLRASGNTIYF. The rearrangement links TRBV30 to TRBJ1-3, with no clear D. Germline V gene sequence: CDR1 GTSNPN, CDR2 SVGIG (reference sequence). The CDR3 is 15 amino acids. The V end was cut by 2 bases, the J end by 0 bases, with 11 bases between.

V and J are TRBV2 and TRBJ2-5, with a tentative D call TRBD2 (5 bases). Between the trimmed V and J ends, which lost 0 bases and 0 bases, there was a span of 8 bases. CDR3 length equals 15 residues. Per germline, CDR1 SNHLY and CDR2 FYNNEI. DNA of the CDR3: TGTGCCAGCAGTGAAGCAGGAGCGGACCAAGAGACCCAGTACTTC. Residues: CASSEAGADQETQYF.